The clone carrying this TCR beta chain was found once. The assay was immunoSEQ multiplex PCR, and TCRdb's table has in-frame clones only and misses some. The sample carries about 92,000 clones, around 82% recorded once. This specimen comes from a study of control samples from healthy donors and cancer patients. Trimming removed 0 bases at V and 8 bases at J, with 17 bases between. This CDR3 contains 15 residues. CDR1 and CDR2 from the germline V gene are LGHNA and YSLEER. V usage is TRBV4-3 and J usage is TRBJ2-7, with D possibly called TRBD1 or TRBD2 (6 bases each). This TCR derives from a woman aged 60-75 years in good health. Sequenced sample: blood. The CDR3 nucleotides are TGCGCCAGCAGCCAAGATCCCCGGGGGCAACCTCAGCAGTACTTC. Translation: CASSQDPRGQPQQYF.